A single sample is the source of the 6 T cell receptor beta chains below, sequenced in a study of T cells after yellow fever vaccination. TCRdb reanalysed the 5' RACE reads using MiXCR and keeps one entry per CDR3 protein. The sample carries around 320,000 distinct CDR3 sequences, about 4.5% recorded once. The material sequenced was PBMCs, taken 15 days after the yellow fever booster vaccination. Source of these receptors: a man between 18 and 29 years old who received the YFV17D yellow fever vaccine.

This clonotype was recorded a few times. This chain joins TRBV20-1 and TRBJ2-1; no reliable D call. Trimming cost V 3 bases and J 0 bases, with 9 bases left between them. Germline CDR1 and CDR2: DFQATT and SNEGSKA (reference sequence). The CDR3 spans 14 residues. CDR3 bases: TGCAGTGCTAGGGTCAGGCGCTCCTACAATGAGCAGTTCTTC. It translates to CSARVRRSYNEQFF.

V and J are TRBV18 and TRBJ2-1, with 11 positions matching TRBD2. Per the germline V gene, CDR1 is KGHSH and CDR2 is LQKENI. Trimming at V came to 3 bases and at J to 13 bases, leaving 2 bases not matched to a gene. This CDR3 comprises 12 residues. The CDR3, as DNA: TGTGCCAGCTCACCGACTAGCGGGGAACAGTTCTTC. Its translation: CASSPTSGEQFF.

This clonotype occurred a few times. The V call is TRBV29-1, the J call TRBJ2-1; D unclear. Germline V gene data show CDR1 as SQVTM and CDR2 as ANQGSEA. V was pared by 7 bases and J by 6 bases, with 16 bases between. This CDR3 spans 13 amino acids. DNA of the CDR3: TGCAGCGGTCTCAGGCCTACGAGCAATGAGCAGTTCTTC. This codes for CSGLRPTSNEQFF.

There are many counts of this clonotype. This chain links TRBV7-2 with TRBJ2-7; perhaps TRBD1 as D (5 bases). In germline, CDR1 is SGHTA, CDR2 FQGNSA. The V and J ends lost 6 bases and 0 bases respectively, with 9 bases between them. This CDR3 is 13 amino acids long. The CDR3 sequence: CASSWTLSYEQYV. The CDR3 nucleotides read TGTGCCAGCAGTTGGACACTCTCCTACGAGCAGTACGTC.

Here the CDR3 reads CATEGDRVIEQYF. Written as DNA, the CDR3 is TGTGCCACGGAGGGGGACAGGGTGATCGAGCAGTACTTC. The V and J genes are TRBV28 and TRBJ2-7, with TRBD1 matching 9 bases. V lost 10 bases and J lost 6; bases outside the gene matches: 10. In germline, CDR1 is MDHEN, CDR2 SYDVKM. The CDR3 is 13 residues long. Drawing the rest from reference TRBV28 and TRBJ2-7, the complete variable domain is DVKVTQSSRYLVKRTGEKVFLECVQDMDHENMFWYRQDPGLGLRLIYFSYDVKMKEKGDIPEGYSVSREKKERFSLILESASTNQTSMYLCATEGDRVIEQYFGPGTRLTVT.

This clonotype was detected ten times or more. The rearrangement uses TRBV7-9 and TRBJ1-6, with 8 bases that match TRBD1. This CDR3 comprises 13 residues. V shed 5 bases, J shed 8 bases, and the junction held 2 bases outside the gene matches. The germline gives CDR1 SEHNR, CDR2 FQNEAQ (reference sequence). In nucleotides, the CDR3 is TGTGCCAGCAGCGAGGACAGGGATTCACCCCTCCACTTT. This encodes CASSEDRDSPLHF.